This TCR beta chain was recorded in a study of shared clonotypes between healthy human individuals. Germline V gene lookup returns CDR1 SGHRS and CDR2 YFSETQ. The CDR3 totals 14 residues. Trimming left V 4 bases short and J 5 bases short, with 15 bases between. Several immunoSEQ plates held equal portions of the genomic DNA taken from each subset. Tens of thousands of T cell genomes (approximately 0.2 ug DNA) went into each sorted-subset replicate. Authors' analysis steps: Without quality scores, immunoSEQ junctional reads could not be filtered like full-length reads. Clones were read by immunoSEQ multiplex PCR, and TCRdb kept only the in-frame ones, dropping some. Clone size and the V and J calls come from that table; the DNA yielded D and trimming. Among about 1 million clones listed, roughly 75% were seen once.

This clonotype was sampled from a man younger than 35 in good health. The sequencing sample was made of memory CD4+ T cells sorted from blood. Subset indicated: CD45RA-negative fraction. The chain recombines TRBV5-1 with TRBJ2-5, with a tentative D call TRBD1 (6 bases). CDR3 protein: CASSRGPQGETQYF. The CDR3 DNA follows: TGCGCCAGCAGCCGGGGACCTCAGGGGGAGACCCAGTACTTC.